The rows below give T cell receptor beta chains drawn from one sample of a study of molecular identifiers for immune sequencing clone quantification. Using its own MiXCR run on the PCR reads, TCRdb lists one record per CDR3 protein. The sample lists about 640,000 distinct CDR3 sequences, nearly 20% occurring once. The material sequenced was naive CD8+ T cells from blood, with Jurkat cell RNA spiked in. The receptors were gathered from a human donor in good health. Some libraries in this study had Jurkat cell RNA spiked in. CDR3s include the opening cysteine and the closing phenylalanine or tryptophan. The order of the fields is J gene, D gene, clone size, V gene, CDR3 DNA, CDR3 protein. D genes are given only for firm matches. Part of the rows lack a size; the others show once, few, many or a class for expanded clones.

>TRBJ1-2|.|many|TRBV2
TGTGCCAGCAGTGGGACATCAAATTATGGCTACACCTTC
CASSGTSNYGYTF
>TRBJ2-7|TRBD2|.|TRBV30
TGTGCCTGGTCCACTAGCGGGGCCTACGAGCAGTACTTC
CAWSTSGAYEQYF
>TRBJ2-3|TRBD2|few|TRBV5-1
TGCGCCAGCAGCCCGGGACTAGCGGGAGTCCCAATTCATCTAGAAACAGATACGCAGTATTTT
CASSPGLAGVPIHLETDTQYF
>TRBJ2-7|TRBD2|few|TRBV4-2
TGTGCCAGCAGCCAAGAAAGTAGGATAGCGGGGGACGAGCAGTACTTC
CASSQESRIAGDEQYF
>TRBJ2-1|TRBD2|many|TRBV7-2
TGTGCCAGCAGCTCAGGACTAGCGGGGGGATACAATGAGCAGTTCTTC
CASSSGLAGGYNEQFF
>TRBJ2-7|TRBD1|many|TRBV6-2/TRBV6-3
TGTGCCAGCAGTTACTCGACGGACAGGGTTCAGTACGAGCAGTACTTC
CASSYSTDRVQYEQYF
>TRBJ1-5|.|many|TRBV7-2
TGTGCCAGCAGCTTAGCGGGGTGGGCGAGCAATCAGCCCCAGCATTTT
CASSLAGWASNQPQHF
>TRBJ2-7|TRBD2|many|TRBV7-2
TGTGCCAGCAGCTTAGCGGGACTAGCGGGGGCCTACGAGCAGTACTTC
CASSLAGLAGAYEQYF
>TRBJ1-6|TRBD1|many|TRBV7-9
TGTGCCAGCAGCACCTACCTCCGGCCAGGGGGTAATTCACCCCTCCACTTT
CASSTYLRPGGNSPLHF
>TRBJ2-3|.|many|TRBV5-6
TGTGCCAGCAGCCCGGAGGCCCTGTCGCGGAGCACAGATACGCAGTATTTT
CASSPEALSRSTDTQYF
>TRBJ1-1|.|.|TRBV12-3/TRBV12-4
TGTGCCAGCGCGGTCGTCGACACTGTAGCTTTCTTT
CASAVVDTVAFF
>TRBJ1-5|.|many|TRBV3-1
TGTGCCAGCAGCCAAGCTGGGGGAAACCAGCCCCAGCATTTT
CASSQAGGNQPQHF
>TRBJ1-1|.|.|TRBV7-6
TGTGCCAGCAGCTCCCAACTGGGATTGAACACTGAAGCTTTCTTT
CASSSQLGLNTEAFF
>TRBJ2-3|.|few|TRBV10-3
TGTGCCATCAGTGAACAGGAGAGCACAGATACGCAGTATTTT
CAISEQESTDTQYF
>TRBJ1-5|TRBD1|.|TRBV27
TGTGCCAGCAGCTGGACAGGGGAGCACCAGCCCCAGCATTTT
CASSWTGEHQPQHF
>TRBJ1-1|.|many|TRBV28
TGTGCCAGCACCTTCGGGGTTGAAGCTTTCTTT
CASTFGVEAFF
>TRBJ2-7|.|.|TRBV6-2/TRBV6-3
TGTGCCACCACCCCCGGCGGTTACGAGCAGTACTTC
CATTPGGYEQYF
>TRBJ2-7|.|.|TRBV7-9
TGTGCCGGCAGCACATCCAGCTACGAGCAGTACTTC
CAGSTSSYEQYF
>TRBJ2-3|TRBD1|many|TRBV4-3
TGCGCCAGCAGCCCTTCAGGACAGGGAGTTTATTCTGGGCAGTATTTT
CASSPSGQGVYSGQYF
>TRBJ2-7|TRBD1|many|TRBV14
TGTGCCAGCAGCCAGACAGGGGTTGAGCAGTACTTC
CASSQTGVEQYF
>TRBJ1-1|.|.|TRBV14
TGTGCCAGTAGCCCGTTATCCGGGACATTAACTTTCTTT
CASSPLSGTLTFF
>TRBJ2-5|.|few|TRBV15
TGTGCCACCAGCAGAGATCTAGCAAAGCTGGAGACCCAGTACTTC
CATSRDLAKLETQYF
>TRBJ1-1|.|many|TRBV29-1
TGCAGCGTTGAAGATTGGCAGGGGATGACTGAAGCTTTCTTT
CSVEDWQGMTEAFF
>TRBJ2-5|TRBD1|few|TRBV6-2/TRBV6-3
TGTGCCAGCAGTTACACCCCCGGGACAGGGGGGGGACTGACCCAGTACTTC
CASSYTPGTGGGLTQYF
>TRBJ1-5|.|many|TRBV4-3
TGCGCCAGCAGCCAAGAAAGGGTAGGTCAGCCCCAGCATTTT
CASSQERVGQPQHF
>TRBJ1-3|.|many|TRBV30
TGTGCCTGGAGTGTACGATATTCTGGAAACACCATATATTTT
CAWSVRYSGNTIYF
>TRBJ2-1|.|many|TRBV4-1
TGCGCCAGCAGCCAAGTCTCTTCAGACAATGAGCAGTTCTTC
CASSQVSSDNEQFF
>TRBJ2-2|TRBD2|many|TRBV9
TGTGCCAGCAGCGTAGAGGGAATAATCGGGAGGACCGGGGAGCTGTTTTTT
CASSVEGIIGRTGELFF
>TRBJ2-1|.|few|TRBV6-6
TGTGCCAGCAGAACCCAGGGTACTGGGTACAATGAGCAGTTCTTC
CASRTQGTGYNEQFF
>TRBJ2-1|TRBD2|.|TRBV20-1
TGCAGTGCTAGGGCGGGGGGGAGGAATGAGCAGTTCTTC
CSARAGGRNEQFF
>TRBJ2-2|.|many|TRBV24-1
TGTGCCACCAGTGATGCAGGGTCCGGCGGGGAGCTGTTTTTT
CATSDAGSGGELFF
>TRBJ2-3|TRBD1|many|TRBV20-1
TGCAGTGCTACGGACAGGGAGATCACAGATACGCAGTATTTT
CSATDREITDTQYF
>TRBJ2-7|.|many|TRBV7-9
TGTGCCAGCAGCTTACCCCTAAGTCCCGAGCAGTACTTC
CASSLPLSPEQYF
>TRBJ2-7|.|many|TRBV4-2
TGTGCCAGCAGCCAGTCCATCGTACAGCCCTTATCCTACGAGCAGTACTTC
CASSQSIVQPLSYEQYF
>TRBJ2-3|.|many|TRBV6-5
TGTGCCAGCAGTTGGCCTACGCAGTATTTT
CASSWPTQYF
>TRBJ1-1|.|many|TRBV30
TGTGCCTGGATCGGGGAGCCGAACACTGAAGCTTTCTTT
CAWIGEPNTEAFF
>TRBJ2-6|.|many|TRBV13
TGTGCCAGCAGCTCCACCCGGAGGGCTGGGGCCAACGTCCTGACTTTC
CASSSTRRAGANVLTF
>TRBJ2-7|.|.|TRBV20-1
TGCAGTGCTAGGGTTTCAGATACCTACGAGCAGTACTTC
CSARVSDTYEQYF
>TRBJ1-5|.|many|TRBV6-2/TRBV6-3
TGTGCCAGCAGTTACCTTGCGGGGGCTAACAATCAGCCCCAGCATTTT
CASSYLAGANNQPQHF
>TRBJ2-7|TRBD1|few|TRBV30
TGTGCCTGGAGTGTACCCAGGGGGCGCGAGCAGTACTTC
CAWSVPRGREQYF
>TRBJ2-7|.|many|TRBV7-8
TGTGCCAGCAGCTTACGTCGGGCCCCGCCCTACGAGCAGTACTTC
CASSLRRAPPYEQYF
>TRBJ2-7|.|many|TRBV6-5
TGTGCCAGCAGTTACCAGGGTTTGGAGCAGTACTTC
CASSYQGLEQYF
>TRBJ2-3|.|many|TRBV24-1
TGTGCCACCAGTGATCCCGTTAGAGATACGCAGTATTTT
CATSDPVRDTQYF
>TRBJ1-1|.|many|TRBV28
TGTGCCAGCAGTGACGCGGGACACAGAGCTTTCTTT
CASSDAGHRAFF
>TRBJ2-7|.|many|TRBV4-3
TGCGCCAGCAGCCAAGCGTGGGGGAGTCGCTACGAGCAGTACTTC
CASSQAWGSRYEQYF
>TRBJ2-2|.|few|TRBV5-1
TGCGCCGGCAGCTTGTTCTGGCACACCGGGGAGCTGTTTTTT
CAGSLFWHTGELFF
>TRBJ2-5|.|.|TRBV7-9
TGTGCCAGCAGCCTACTGGGGGAAGGGACCCAGTACTTC
CASSLLGEGTQYF
>TRBJ2-7|.|few|TRBV27
TGTGCCAGCACCCCGCTATCCCCCGGGGGCCCATCCTACGAGCAGTACTTC
CASTPLSPGGPSYEQYF
>TRBJ1-1|TRBD1|many|TRBV24-1
TGTGCCCCTCGGGACAGGGCTTATACTGAAGCTTTCTTT
CAPRDRAYTEAFF
>TRBJ2-3|.|many|TRBV7-9
TGTGCCAGCAGCCCCATAGGGGTTAGCACAGATACGCAGTATTTT
CASSPIGVSTDTQYF
>TRBJ2-1|TRBD2|.|TRBV20-1
TGCAGTGCTAGAGTGGCTAGCGGGGGTTATGAGCAGTTCTTC
CSARVASGGYEQFF
>TRBJ1-3|.|few|TRBV4-1
TGCGCCAGCAGCCAGGGAGGGACCTCTGGAAACACCATATATTTT
CASSQGGTSGNTIYF
>TRBJ2-7|TRBD2|few|TRBV27
TGTGCCAGCAGTTTAGACGCGGGAGAGGTCTACGAGCAGTACTTC
CASSLDAGEVYEQYF
>TRBJ1-1|.|.|TRBV11-2
TGTGCCAGCCGACACAGGGAACCTGACCCTTTCTTT
CASRHREPDPFF
>TRBJ2-6|.|many|TRBV9
TGTGCCAGCAGCGCCCCCCCCGTCCCTGGGGCCAACGTCCTGACTTTC
CASSAPPVPGANVLTF
>TRBJ2-7|TRBD2|.|TRBV27
TGTGCCAGCAGTTTATCCGGGAGGGATATCCCCCACGAGCAGTACTTC
CASSLSGRDIPHEQYF
>TRBJ1-3|.|many|TRBV7-6
TGTGCCAGCAGCTTAGGGGTCGAGGGCAGTGGAAACACCATATATTTT
CASSLGVEGSGNTIYF
>TRBJ1-1|.|many|TRBV20-1
TGCAGTGCTACACAGACACATCAAGCTTTCTTT
CSATQTHQAFF
>TRBJ2-1|TRBD2|.|TRBV5-1
TGCGCCAGCGGAATTAGCGGGAGGGCATACAATGAGCAGTTCTTC
CASGISGRAYNEQFF